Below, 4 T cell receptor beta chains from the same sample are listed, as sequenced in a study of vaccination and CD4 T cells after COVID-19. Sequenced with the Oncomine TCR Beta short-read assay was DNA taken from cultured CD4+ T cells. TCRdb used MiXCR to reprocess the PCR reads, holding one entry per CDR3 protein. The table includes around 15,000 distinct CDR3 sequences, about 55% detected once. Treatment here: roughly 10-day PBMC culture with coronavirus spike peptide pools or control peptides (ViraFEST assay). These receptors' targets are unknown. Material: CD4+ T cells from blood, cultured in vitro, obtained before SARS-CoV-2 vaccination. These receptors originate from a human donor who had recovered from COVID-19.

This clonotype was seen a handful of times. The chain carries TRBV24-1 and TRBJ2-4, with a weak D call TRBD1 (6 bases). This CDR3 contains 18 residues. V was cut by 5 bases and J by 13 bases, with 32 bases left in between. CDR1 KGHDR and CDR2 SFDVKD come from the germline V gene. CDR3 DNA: TGTGCCACCAGTGGGGGACCTACGGGACAAACCCTTGGCCATCCACAGTACTTC. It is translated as CATSGGPTGQTLGHPQYF.

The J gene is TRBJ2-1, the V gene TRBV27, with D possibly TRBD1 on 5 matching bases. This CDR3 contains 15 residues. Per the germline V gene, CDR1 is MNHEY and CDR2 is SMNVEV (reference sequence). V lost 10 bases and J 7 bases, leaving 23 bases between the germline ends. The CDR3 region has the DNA TGTGCCACCGACAGAGCAGGTTCACCTGGGAATGAGCAGTTCTTC. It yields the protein CATDRAGSPGNEQFF.

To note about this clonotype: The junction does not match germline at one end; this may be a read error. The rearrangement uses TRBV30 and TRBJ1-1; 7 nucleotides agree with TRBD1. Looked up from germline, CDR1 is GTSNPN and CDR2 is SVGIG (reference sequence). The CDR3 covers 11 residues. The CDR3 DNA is TGTGCCTGGAGTGTACGGGACAGTCCTCTCTTT. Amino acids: CAWSVRDSPLF.

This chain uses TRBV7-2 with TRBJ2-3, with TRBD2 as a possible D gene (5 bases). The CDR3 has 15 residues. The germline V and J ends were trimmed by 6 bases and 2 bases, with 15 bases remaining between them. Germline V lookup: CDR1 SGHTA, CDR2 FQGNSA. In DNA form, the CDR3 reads TGTGCCAGCAGACCCCATGAGGGTTTCACAGATACGCAGTATTTT. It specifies CASRPHEGFTDTQYF.